This T cell receptor beta chain was recorded in a study of Graves' ophthalmopathy and Graves' hyperthyroidism. The authors amplified TCR beta CDR3 regions from RNA transcripts. Scientists carried out first-round RT-PCR using HTBI primers and then a second-round multiplex PCR. TCRdb fed the multiplex PCR reads into MiXCR, producing one record per CDR3 protein. The sample lists hundreds of thousands of distinct CDR3 sequences; just over 40% were seen once. Germline V lookup: CDR1 LNHDA, CDR2 SQIVND (reference sequence). V shed 4 bases, J shed 11 bases, and the junction held 13 bases outside the gene matches. The CDR3 is made up of 15 amino acids. This clonotype was counted many times.

Material for sequencing was peripheral blood. The V and J genes are TRBV19 and TRBJ1-5; 8 nucleotides line up with TRBD1. This receptor was obtained from an adult man with Graves' ophthalmopathy. CDR3 nucleotide sequence: TGTGCCAGTAGTACCACCGGGACAGGCCCTAAATCCCAGCATTTT. It encodes CASSTTGTGPKSQHF.